This TCR beta chain emerged from a study of cytomegalovirus exposure and HLA in healthy donors. Study results and caveats: Analysis performed later found about 18,000 TCR beta sequences associated with HLA alleles at 0.05 false discovery rate. Later analysis showed most CMV-associated TCR beta chains appearing HLA-restricted.

In regard to this clone: What it recognizes is unknown.

Everyone who donated was a healthy bone marrow donor. The study ran its PCR with 60 Vbeta and 13 Jbeta primers. The table came from immunoSEQ multiplex PCR; TCRdb's copy has only in-frame clones and leaves some out. This sample's table has some 72,000 clones. The CDR3 contains 15 residues. The trim removed 6 bases at V and 2 bases at J, leaving 9 bases unmatched. Germline CDR1 KGHSH, CDR2 LQKENI. The specimen sequenced was PBMCs. The receptor was derived from a boy aged 10-17 years in good health and CMV-seronegative. V is TRBV18 and J is TRBJ1-2, with TRBD1 matching over 7 bases. The DNA for the CDR3 is TGTGCCAGCTCTGGAGGAAAGGGACAGAACTATGGCTACACCTTC. It codes for CASSGGKGQNYGYTF.